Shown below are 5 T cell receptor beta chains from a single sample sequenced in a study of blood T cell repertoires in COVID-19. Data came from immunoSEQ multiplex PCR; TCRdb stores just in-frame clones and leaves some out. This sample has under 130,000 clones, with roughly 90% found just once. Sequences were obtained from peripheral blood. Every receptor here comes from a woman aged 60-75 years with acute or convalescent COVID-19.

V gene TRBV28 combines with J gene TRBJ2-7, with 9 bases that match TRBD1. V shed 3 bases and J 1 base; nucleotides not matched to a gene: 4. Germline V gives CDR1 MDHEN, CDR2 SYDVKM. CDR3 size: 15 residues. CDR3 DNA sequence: TGTGCCAGCAGTTTTAGGGGGACAGGGTCCTACGAGCAGTACTTC. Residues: CASSFRGTGSYEQYF.

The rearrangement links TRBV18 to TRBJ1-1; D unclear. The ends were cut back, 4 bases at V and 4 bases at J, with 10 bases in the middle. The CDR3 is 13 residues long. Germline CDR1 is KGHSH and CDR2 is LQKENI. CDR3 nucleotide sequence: TGTGCCAGCTCACGGAACCCGGGCACTGAAGCTTTCTTT. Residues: CASSRNPGTEAFF.

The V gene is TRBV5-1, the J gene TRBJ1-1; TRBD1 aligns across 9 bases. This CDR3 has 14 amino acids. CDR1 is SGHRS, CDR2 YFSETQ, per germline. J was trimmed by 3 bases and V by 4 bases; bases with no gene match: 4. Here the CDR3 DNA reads TGCGCCAGCAGCATACAGGGGGCGGACACTGAAGCTTTCTTT. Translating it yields CASSIQGADTEAFF.

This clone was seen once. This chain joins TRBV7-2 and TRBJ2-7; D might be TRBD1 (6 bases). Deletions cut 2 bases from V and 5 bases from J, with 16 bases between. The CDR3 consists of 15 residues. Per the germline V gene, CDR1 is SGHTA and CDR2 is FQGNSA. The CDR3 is CASSLTLTGGHEQYF. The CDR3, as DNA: TGTGCCAGCAGCTTAACCCTGACAGGTGGCCACGAGCAGTACTTC.

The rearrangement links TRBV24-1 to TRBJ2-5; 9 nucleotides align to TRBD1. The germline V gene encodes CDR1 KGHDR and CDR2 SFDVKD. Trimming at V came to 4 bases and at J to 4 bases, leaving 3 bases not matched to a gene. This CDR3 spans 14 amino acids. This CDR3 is CATSDTGGGETQYF. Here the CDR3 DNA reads TGTGCCACCAGTGACACAGGGGGCGGAGAGACCCAGTACTTC.